The sequence of this TCR beta chain was determined in a study of blood T cell repertoires in COVID-19. Study details: Specimens from acute and convalescent COVID-19 originated in the United States, Italy and Spain. Nucleic acid was either cDNA or gDNA, and it came from T cells, B-cell-depleted T cells, or PBMCs.

Per the study methods: Counts of nucleated cells, estimated from reference gene primer amplification, were obtained. Method: immunoSEQ multiplex PCR; TCRdb's copy keeps in-frame clones and lacks some. The V and J calls and clone size are taken from that table; D and trimming were inferred from the DNA. The table records about 110,000 clones, around 90% of them present only once. Germline-derived CDR1 and CDR2 are KGHDR and SFDVKD. Trimming stripped 1 base from V and 1 base from J, with 15 bases between. CDR3 length: 17 residues. Material for sequencing was peripheral blood. The source of this sequence is a human donor in a cohort sampled during active COVID-19. This sequence joins TRBV24-1 and TRBJ1-1, with D unclear. CDR3 region: CATSDFSRREENTEAFF. The CDR3, as DNA: TGTGCCACCAGTGATTTTTCGCGCCGAGAGGAGAACACTGAAGCTTTCTTT.